This T cell receptor (beta chain) was captured in a study of CD8 T cells in ankylosing spondylitis. Whole-study results and caveats: Some motif variants were previously reported in reactive arthritis synovial fluid and blood. Seemingly characteristic of ankylosing spondylitis blood was a TCR beta motif consisting of about 8 highly homologous variants.

TCRdb re-derived calls from the 5' RACE reads in MiXCR, one entry per CDR3 protein. Of around 130,000 distinct CDR3 sequences listed, 7% are singletons. The CDR3 loop spans 15 amino acids. Looked up from germline, CDR1 is DFQATT and CDR2 is SNEGSKA (reference sequence). On this clonotype itself: Its antigen is as yet unknown. One junction end does not reproduce the germline sequence, and a read error may be involved.

The V gene is TRBV20-1, the J gene TRBJ1-2, with TRBD1 as a possible D gene (5 bases). This TCR came from a male donor with ankylosing spondylitis or in good health (not recorded which). Input material: blood, either unsorted or a sorted T cell fraction (not recorded which). The CDR3 DNA is TGCAGTGCTAGGGGATATAACAGGAGAGGCTATGGCTACCCCTTC. Its translation: CSARGYNRRGYGYPF.